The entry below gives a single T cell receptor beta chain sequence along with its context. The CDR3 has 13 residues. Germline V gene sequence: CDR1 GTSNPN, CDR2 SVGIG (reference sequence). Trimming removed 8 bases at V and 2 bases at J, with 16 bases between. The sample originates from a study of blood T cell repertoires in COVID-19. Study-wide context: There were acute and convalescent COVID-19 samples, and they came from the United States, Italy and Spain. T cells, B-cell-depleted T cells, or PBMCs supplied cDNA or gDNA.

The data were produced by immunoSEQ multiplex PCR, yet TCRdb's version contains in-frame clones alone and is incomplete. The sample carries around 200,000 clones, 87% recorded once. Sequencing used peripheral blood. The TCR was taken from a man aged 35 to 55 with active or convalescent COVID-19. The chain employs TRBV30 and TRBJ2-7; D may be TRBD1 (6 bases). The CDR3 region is CAVLRTDTYEQYF. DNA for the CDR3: TGTGCCGTACTACGGACAGATACCTACGAGCAGTACTTC.